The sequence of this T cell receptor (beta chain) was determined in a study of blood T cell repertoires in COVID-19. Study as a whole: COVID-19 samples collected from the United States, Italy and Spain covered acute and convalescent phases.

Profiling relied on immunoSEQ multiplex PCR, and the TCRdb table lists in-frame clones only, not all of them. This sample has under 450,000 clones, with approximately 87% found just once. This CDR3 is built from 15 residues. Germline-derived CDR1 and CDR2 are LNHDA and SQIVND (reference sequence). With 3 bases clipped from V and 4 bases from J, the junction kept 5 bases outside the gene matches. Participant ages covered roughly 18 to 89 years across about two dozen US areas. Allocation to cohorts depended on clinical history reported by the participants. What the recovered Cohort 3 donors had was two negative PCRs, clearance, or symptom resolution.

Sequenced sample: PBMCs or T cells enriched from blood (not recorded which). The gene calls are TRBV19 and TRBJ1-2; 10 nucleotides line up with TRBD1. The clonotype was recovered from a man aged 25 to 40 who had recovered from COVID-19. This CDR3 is CASSIRDRGSYGYTF. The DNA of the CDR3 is TGTGCCAGTAGTATCAGGGACAGGGGAAGCTATGGCTACACCTTC.